What follows is one TCR beta chain and its context. Trimming removed 4 bases from V and 5 bases from J; junction bases left unmatched: 4. CDR3 length: 13 residues. Germline V gene sequence: CDR1 KGHSH, CDR2 LQKENI. The sort gate was single viable CD3+CD4+CD8-CD45RO+ cells for memory CD4+ T cells. Measured with immunoSEQ multiplex PCR; TCRdb has only the in-frame clones, and not every one. Found here are tens of thousands of clones, 65% to 80% of them singletons; the top ten hold less than 0.6%. This entry comes from a study of memory CD4+ T cells and cytomegalovirus serostatus. Study summary: Donors were healthy Belgian adults, 10 or so CMV seropositive and about two dozen seronegative.

This receptor was obtained from an adult in good health and CMV-seronegative. The rearrangement uses TRBV18 and TRBJ2-5, with 7 bases matching TRBD2. Sequenced input: memory CD4+ T cells from blood. Here the CDR3 reads CASSLGLVETQYF. CDR3 DNA sequence: TGTGCCAGCTCACTTGGACTAGTGGAGACCCAGTACTTC.